One and the same sample provided the 12 T cell receptor beta chains below, sequenced in a study of glioma-infiltrating T cells. The iRepertoire nested amplicon-rescue multiplex PCR amplified TCR alpha and beta CDR3s from RNA. In TCRdb, the multiplex PCR reads were re-called with MiXCR into one record per CDR3 protein. Counted here are about 380,000 distinct CDR3 sequences, around 38% occurring once; the ten biggest clones make up around 11%. Sequencing input: glioma tissue, nonneoplastic brain tissue, or PBMCs (not recorded which). The receptors here all came from a human donor with low-grade glioma or glioblastoma, undergoing nonglioma brain surgery, or in good health (not recorded which).

About this clonotype itself: A junction boundary mismatches the germline segment, possibly from a read error. The rearrangement uses TRBV20-1 and TRBJ1-5; no reliable D call. Germline CDR1 is DFQATT and CDR2 is SNEGSKA (reference sequence). The CDR3 is 12 amino acids. In DNA form, the CDR3 reads TGCAGTGCTAGATTTAGCAATCAGCACCAGCATTTT. This sequence encodes CSARFSNQHQHF.

The table lists this clonotype with many counts. V usage is TRBV27 and J usage is TRBJ2-5; either TRBD1 or TRBD2 may fit D (5 bases each). V lost 4 bases and J 7 bases, leaving 16 bases between the germline ends. The V gene's germline CDR1 is MNHEY and CDR2 SMNVEV (reference sequence). CDR3 length equals 14 residues. CDR3 nucleotide sequence: TGTGCCAGCAGTTATGGGACCTCGTTGGGGACCCAGTACTTC. Its translation is CASSYGTSLGTQYF.

This clonotype has a count of ten or more. DNA of the CDR3: TGTGCCAGCAGCTTAAGGAGTGACTACAATGAGCAGTTCTTC. This codes for CASSLRSDYNEQFF. V is TRBV11-2 and J is TRBJ2-1; D ambiguous. This CDR3 spans 14 amino acids. Per the germline V gene, CDR1 is SGHAT and CDR2 is FQNNGV. Trimming shortened V by 2 bases and J by 3 bases, and 8 bases separated the two germline ends.

The chain couples TRBV5-1 to TRBJ1-4, with 9 bases lining up with TRBD1. V was pared by 3 bases and J by 6 bases, with 15 bases of the junction left unmatched. Germline V CDR1 and CDR2: SGHRS, YFSETQ. This CDR3 has 18 amino acids. CDR3 sequence reads: CASSSALTGGGRDEKLFF. For the CDR3, the DNA is TGCGCCAGCAGCTCCGCTTTAACAGGGGGCGGAAGGGATGAAAAACTGTTTTTT.

This clonotype came up a few times. This chain connects TRBV24-1 to TRBJ2-5; D might be TRBD2 (6 bases). Germline V gene data show CDR1 as KGHDR and CDR2 as SFDVKD. The CDR3 is 15 amino acids. V was trimmed by 4 bases and J by 1 base, leaving 12 bases between them. The CDR3 bases are TGTGCCACCAGTGAGGGCAGGAGGGCCCAAGAGACCCAGTACTTC. Amino acids: CATSEGRRAQETQYF.

This clonotype was picked up many times. The genes are TRBV6-1 and TRBJ2-2; no firm D call. The CDR3 sequence is 12 residues long. Trimming stripped 5 bases from V and 1 base from J, with 2 bases between. Germline CDR1 and CDR2: MNHNS and SASEGT. The CDR3 coding sequence is TGTGCCAGCAGTTGGAACACCGGGGAGCTGTTTTTT. The encoded protein is CASSWNTGELFF.

The CDR3 protein is CASSHPSGRSYNEQFF. The CDR3 nucleotides read TGTGCCAGCAGCCACCCTAGCGGGAGGTCCTACAATGAGCAGTTCTTC. This sequence joins TRBV14 and TRBJ2-1; TRBD2 matches 11 bases. Losses at the gene ends were 3 bases for V and 1 base for J; bases not matched to a gene: 2. The germline gives CDR1 SGHDN, CDR2 FVKESK. The CDR3 consists of 16 residues.

The genes are TRBV20-1 and TRBJ2-7; 7 nucleotides align to TRBD1. V dropped 1 base and J dropped 0; count of bases not matched to a gene: 6. The CDR3 consists of 15 residues. Per the germline V gene, CDR1 is DFQATT and CDR2 is SNEGSKA (reference sequence). CDR3 DNA: TGCAGTGCTAGAGTCCCAGGGGGAGTCTCCTACGAGCAGTACTTC. This sequence encodes CSARVPGGVSYEQYF.

In regard to this clonotype: A read error is possible here, since a much larger clone lies one base away. This likely comes from a read error, as the CDR3 has no conserved phenylalanine or tryptophan at its end. The chain recombines TRBV27 with TRBJ2-1, with 9 bases aligning to TRBD1. V gave up 2 bases and J gave up 6 bases; unmatched junction bases: 5. The germline gives CDR1 MNHEY, CDR2 SMNVEV (reference sequence). The CDR3 consists of 15 residues. This chain's CDR3 is CASSLGDRDLNEQFS. As DNA, the CDR3 is TGTGCCAGCAGTTTAGGGGACAGGGATCTCAATGAGCAGTTCTCC.

This clonotype was detected only a few times. V and J are TRBV12-3 or TRBV12-4 and TRBJ2-1; D gene uncertain. V was pared by 2 bases and J by 4 bases, with 6 bases between. The CDR3 has 13 residues. The CDR3 is CASSLTIYNEQFF. In DNA form, the CDR3 reads TGTGCCAGCAGTTTAACAATTTACAATGAGCAGTTCTTC.

This clonotype occurred many times. DNA of the CDR3: TGCGCCAGCAGCCAGGGAGGAAGGCAGCCCCAGCATTTT. This encodes CASSQGGRQPQHF. This chain joins TRBV4-3 and TRBJ1-5; D remains unclear. Per germline, CDR1 LGHNA and CDR2 YSLEER. This CDR3 is 13 amino acids long. V lost 3 bases, J lost 7 bases, and 10 bases lay in between.

As regards this clonotype: Being one base from a much bigger clone, this may be a read error. The chain uses TRBV20-1 and TRBJ2-5, with a weak D call TRBD2 (6 bases). This CDR3 spans 12 amino acids. From germline, CDR1 is DFQATT and CDR2 SNEGSKA (reference sequence). V gave up 2 bases and J gave up 12 bases, with 16 bases separating them. The CDR3 loop reads CSARLEGRNEYF. The CDR3 DNA sequence: TGCAGTGCTAGACTAGAAGGGAGGAACGAGTACTTC.